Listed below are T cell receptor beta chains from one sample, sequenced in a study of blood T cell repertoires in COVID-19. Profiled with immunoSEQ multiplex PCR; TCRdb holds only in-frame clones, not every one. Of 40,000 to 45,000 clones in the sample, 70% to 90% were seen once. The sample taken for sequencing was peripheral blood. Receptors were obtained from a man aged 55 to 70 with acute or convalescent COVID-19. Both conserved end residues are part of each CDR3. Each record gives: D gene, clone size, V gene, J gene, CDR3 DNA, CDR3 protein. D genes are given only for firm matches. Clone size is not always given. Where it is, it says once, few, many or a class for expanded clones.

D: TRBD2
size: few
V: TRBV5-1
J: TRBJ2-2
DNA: TGCGCCAGCAGCACTGGACTAGCGAACACCGGGGAGCTGTTTTTT
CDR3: CASSTGLANTGELFF

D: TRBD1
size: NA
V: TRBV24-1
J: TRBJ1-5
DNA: TGTGCCACCCAGGCCAACTACGGGACAGGGGGCGCGGGTGGCAATCAGCCCCAGCATTTT
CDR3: CATQANYGTGGAGGNQPQHF

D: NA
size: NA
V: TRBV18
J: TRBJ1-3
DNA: TGTGCCAGCTCACAAAAACAGGCGGCTGGAAACACCATATATTTT
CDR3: CASSQKQAAGNTIYF

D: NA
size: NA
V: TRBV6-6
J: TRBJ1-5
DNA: TGTGCCAGCAGTTACTCGTCGTTCCAGGGAAATCAGCCCCAGCATTTT
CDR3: CASSYSSFQGNQPQHF

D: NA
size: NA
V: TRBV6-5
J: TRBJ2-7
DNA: TGTGCCAGTACGGACAGCCCCAAAGGTTACGAGCAGTACTTC
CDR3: CASTDSPKGYEQYF

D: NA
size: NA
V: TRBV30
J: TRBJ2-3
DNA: TGTGCCTGGAGTGTAGGATCCGGACTTAATAGGGATACGCAGTATTTT
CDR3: CAWSVGSGLNRDTQYF

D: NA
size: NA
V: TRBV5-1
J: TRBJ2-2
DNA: TGCGCCAGCAGCTTGGACTCGCGGAACACCGGGGAGCTGTTTTTT
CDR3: CASSLDSRNTGELFF

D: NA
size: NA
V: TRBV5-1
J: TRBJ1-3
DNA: TGCGCCAGCAGCCCCCGGGAGCTCTCCTCTGGAAACACCATATATTTT
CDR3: CASSPRELSSGNTIYF

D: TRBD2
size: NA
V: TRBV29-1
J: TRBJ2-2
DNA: TGCAGCGCCGGGACTAGCGAGGCCGGGGAGCTGTTTTTT
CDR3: CSAGTSEAGELFF

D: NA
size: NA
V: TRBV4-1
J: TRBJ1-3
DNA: TGCGCCAGCAGCCAACACAAGCCTCGGGGGGCTGGAAACACCATATATTTT
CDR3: CASSQHKPRGAGNTIYF

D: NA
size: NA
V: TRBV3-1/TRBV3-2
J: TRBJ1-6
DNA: TGTGCCAGCAGCCAAGATCGCAGGGGAAACAATTCACCCCTCCACTTT
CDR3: CASSQDRRGNNSPLHF

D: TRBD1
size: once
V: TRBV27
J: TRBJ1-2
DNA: TGTGCCAGCAGTTTACAGGACAGGGGCTATGGCTACACCTTC
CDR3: CASSLQDRGYGYTF

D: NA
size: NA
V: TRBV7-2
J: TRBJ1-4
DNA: TGTGCCAGCAGCCAGGGGTTAACTAATGAAAAACTGTTTTTT
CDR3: CASSQGLTNEKLFF

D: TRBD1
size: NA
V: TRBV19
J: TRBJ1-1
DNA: TGTGCCAGTAGTTCTCTGAGGGGGCGGGACACTGAAGCTTTCTTT
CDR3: CASSSLRGRDTEAFF

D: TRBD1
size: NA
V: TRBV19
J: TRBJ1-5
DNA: TGTGCCACTTCCCCGGGACAGGGGAGTATGCAGCCCCAGCATTTT
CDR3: CATSPGQGSMQPQHF

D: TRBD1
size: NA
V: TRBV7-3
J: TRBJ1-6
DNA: TGTGCCAGCAGCCCCCAGGGGGACTATAATTCACCCCTCCACTTT
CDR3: CASSPQGDYNSPLHF

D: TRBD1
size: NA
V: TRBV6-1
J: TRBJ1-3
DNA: TGTGCCAGCAGTGAAGCAGACAGGGGGAGCTCTGGAAACACCATATATTTT
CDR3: CASSEADRGSSGNTIYF

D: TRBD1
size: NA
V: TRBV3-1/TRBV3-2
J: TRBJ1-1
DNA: TGTGCCAGCACCCGGACAGGGGGTACCACTGAAGCTTTCTTT
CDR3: CASTRTGGTTEAFF

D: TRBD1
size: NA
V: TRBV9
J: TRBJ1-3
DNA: TGTGCCAGCAGCGGGACAGGGGTGGACACCATATATTTT
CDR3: CASSGTGVDTIYF

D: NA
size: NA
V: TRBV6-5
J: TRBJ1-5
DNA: TGTGCCAGCAGCGACAGTTACAATCAGCCCCAGCATTTT
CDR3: CASSDSYNQPQHF

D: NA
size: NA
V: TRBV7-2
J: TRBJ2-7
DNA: TGTGCCAGCAGCTTAGACCTCTTGCCGGGGAGAGCCGAGCAGTACTTC
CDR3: CASSLDLLPGRAEQYF

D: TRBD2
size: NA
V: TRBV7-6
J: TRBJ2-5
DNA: TGTGCCAGCAGCTTACTAGCGGGGGGGCAAGAGACCCAGTACTTC
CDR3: CASSLLAGGQETQYF

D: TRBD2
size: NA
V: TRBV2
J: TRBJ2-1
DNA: TGTGCCAGCAGTGAATGGGCGGGGGGGCCGTTTGAGCAGTTCTTC
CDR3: CASSEWAGGPFEQFF

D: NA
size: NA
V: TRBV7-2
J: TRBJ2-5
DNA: TGTGCCAGCAGCTACTCTACAGGGATTGTAGAGACCCAGTACTTC
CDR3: CASSYSTGIVETQYF

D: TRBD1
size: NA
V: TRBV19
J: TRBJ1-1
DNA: TGTGCCAGTAGGCTGACGGACAGGGGGCTACGACGAGGCTCTGAAGCTTTCTTT
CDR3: CASRLTDRGLRRGSEAFF

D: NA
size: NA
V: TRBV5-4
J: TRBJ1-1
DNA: TGTGCCAGCAGCCACGAGGGGGTTAACACTGAAGCTTTCTTT
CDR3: CASSHEGVNTEAFF

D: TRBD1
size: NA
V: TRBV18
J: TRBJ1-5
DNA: TGTGCCAGCTCACCGGGACAGCATCAGCCCCAGCATTTT
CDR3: CASSPGQHQPQHF

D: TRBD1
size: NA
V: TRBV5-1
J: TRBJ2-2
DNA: TGCGCCAGCAGCGGGGACAGGTACGCGAACACCGGGGAGCTGTTTTTT
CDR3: CASSGDRYANTGELFF

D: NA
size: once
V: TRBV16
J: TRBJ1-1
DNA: TGTGCCAGCAGCCAATCATTACCGCGGAACACTGAAGCTTTCTTT
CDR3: CASSQSLPRNTEAFF

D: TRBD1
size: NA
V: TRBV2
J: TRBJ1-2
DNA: TGTGCCAGCAGTGAATACAGGGGCGCCTATGGCTACACCTTC
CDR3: CASSEYRGAYGYTF

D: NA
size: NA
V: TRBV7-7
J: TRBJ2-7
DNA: TGTGCCAGCAGCCCATCCGGGGACTACGAGCAGTACTTC
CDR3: CASSPSGDYEQYF

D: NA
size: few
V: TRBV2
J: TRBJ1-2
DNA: TGTGCCAGCAGTGCCCAGCGGGATGGCTACACCTTC
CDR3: CASSAQRDGYTF

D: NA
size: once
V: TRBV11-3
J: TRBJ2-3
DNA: TGTGCCAGCAGCTTAGTAGTCACAGATACGCAGTATTTT
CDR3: CASSLVVTDTQYF

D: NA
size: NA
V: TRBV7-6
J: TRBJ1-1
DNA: TGTGCCAGCAGCTTACGGGCGGACAGTAGAATCATGAACACTGAAGCTTTCTTT
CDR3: CASSLRADSRIMNTEAFF

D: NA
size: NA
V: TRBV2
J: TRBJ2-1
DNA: TGTGCCAGCAGCTCTACAGGGCTCGGTGAGCAGTTCTTC
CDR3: CASSSTGLGEQFF

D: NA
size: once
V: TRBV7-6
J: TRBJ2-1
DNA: TGTGCCAGCAGCTTAGGAGGGGGGGACAATGAGCAGTTCTTC
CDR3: CASSLGGGDNEQFF

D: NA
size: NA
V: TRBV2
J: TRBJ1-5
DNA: TGTGCCAGCAGGGTGACAGCAAATCAGCCCCAGCATTTT
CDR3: CASRVTANQPQHF

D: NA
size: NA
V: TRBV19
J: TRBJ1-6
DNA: TGTGCCAGTACCCCTGGGGCTGCCCGGTTGTCACCCCTCCACTTT
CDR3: CASTPGAARLSPLHF

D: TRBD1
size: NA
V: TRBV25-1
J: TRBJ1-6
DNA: TGTGCCAGCGGGCTCCGGGACAGCTCTTATAATTCACCCCTCCACTTT
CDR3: CASGLRDSSYNSPLHF

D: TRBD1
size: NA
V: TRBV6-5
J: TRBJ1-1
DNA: TGTGCCAGCACTATAACCAAGGACAGGGTCGCTGAAGCTTTCTTT
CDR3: CASTITKDRVAEAFF

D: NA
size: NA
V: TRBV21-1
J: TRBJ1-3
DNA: TGTGCCCTCCCCAAGCTCCCCCGAAAGACTGTCTCTGGAAACACCATATATTTT
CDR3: CALPKLPRKTVSGNTIYF

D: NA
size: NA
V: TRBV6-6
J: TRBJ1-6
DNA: TGTGCCAGCAGAACAGGTTCACCCCTCCACTTT
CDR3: CASRTGSPLHF